Below are 13 T cell receptor beta chains sequenced from a single sample in a study of cytomegalovirus exposure and HLA in healthy donors. The PCR contained 60 Vbeta and 13 Jbeta primers. TCRdb's table, derived via immunoSEQ multiplex PCR, lists solely in-frame clones and lacks some. The sample totals some 200,000 clones; its top ten clones hold roughly 0.74%. The sample was PBMCs. These receptors were obtained from a boy aged 10-17 years in good health and CMV-seronegative.

The rearrangement joins TRBV5-1 to TRBJ1-3, with D hard to call. The V end lost 0 bases, the J end lost 3 bases, and 10 bases lay between the germline ends. Germline lookup yields CDR1 SGHRS and CDR2 YFSETQ. This CDR3 contains 15 residues. The CDR3 region has the DNA TGCGCCAGCAGCTTGGTTTCCGACTATGGAAACACCATATATTTT. Amino acids: CASSLVSDYGNTIYF. The whole variable domain, remainder taken from reference TRBV5-1 and TRBJ1-3, is KAGVTQTPRYLIKTRGQQVTLSCSPISGHRSVSWYQQTPGQGLQFLFEYFSETQRNKGNFPGRFSGRQFSNSRSEMNVSTLELGDSALYLCASSLVSDYGNTIYFGEGSWLTVV.

The chain combines TRBV6-5 with TRBJ2-1, with D perhaps matching TRBD2 (6 bases). This CDR3 region has 14 residues. Germline CDR1 reads MNHEY; CDR2 reads SVGAGI. V lost 8 bases and J lost 0, with 11 bases in between. The CDR3 spells CASCRGNSYNEQFF. The CDR3 DNA reads TGTGCCAGCTGCCGCGGGAACTCCTACAATGAGCAGTTCTTC.

J is TRBJ2-3 and V is TRBV5-6, with 8 bases identical to TRBD1. The CDR3 totals 16 residues. The V gene's germline CDR1 is SGHDT and CDR2 YYEEEE. Unmatched junction bases numbered 9, after V lost 4 bases and J lost 2 bases. The DNA of the CDR3 is TGTGCCAGCAGCCCAGGACAGGGCCATTCCACAGATACGCAGTATTTT. It is translated as CASSPGQGHSTDTQYF.

The chain carries TRBV28 and TRBJ2-7; possible D gene TRBD2, 6 bases. This CDR3 region has 14 residues. CDR1 and CDR2 from the germline V gene are MDHEN and SYDVKM. V was clipped by 11 bases and J by 5 bases, with 22 bases between them. CDR3 in amino acids: CAVGGGYSGNEQYF. The CDR3 bases are TGTGCCGTGGGTGGGGGGTATAGTGGAAACGAGCAGTACTTC.

V usage is TRBV11-2 and J usage is TRBJ1-2; D is possibly TRBD1 (5 bases). With 4 bases removed from V and 0 bases from J, the gap between germline ends came to 12 bases. Germline V lookup: CDR1 SGHAT, CDR2 FQNNGV. This CDR3 has 15 residues. CDR3: CASSSSGLANYGYTF. The CDR3 DNA reads as TGTGCCAGCAGCTCCTCAGGGTTGGCTAACTATGGCTACACCTTC.

The chain employs TRBV27 and TRBJ2-3; no clear D. Germline values: CDR1 MNHEY, CDR2 SMNVEV (reference sequence). V lost 4 bases to trimming and J lost 4 bases, with 12 bases between them. This CDR3 is 14 amino acids long. CDR3 residues: CASSSTQRPDTQYF. CDR3 nucleotides: TGTGCCAGCAGTTCGACACAGAGACCAGATACGCAGTATTTT.

The rearrangement joins TRBV4-2 to TRBJ1-6, with D tentatively TRBD1 (5 bases). The CDR3 has 15 amino acids. The V end was cut by 0 bases, the J end by 7 bases, with 10 bases between. Germline V gives CDR1 LGHNA, CDR2 YNFKEQ. The chain's CDR3 is CASSQEDKINSPLHF. The CDR3 DNA sequence: TGTGCCAGCAGCCAAGAGGACAAAATAAATTCACCCCTCCACTTT.

The chain is built from TRBV9 and TRBJ2-3, with 11 bases fitting TRBD1. Germline V gene sequence: CDR1 SGDLS, CDR2 YYNGEE. This CDR3 is built from 15 residues. V lost 0 bases, J lost 6 bases, and 3 bases stayed unmatched. DNA of the CDR3: TGTGCCAGCAGCGTAGGGGACAGGGGGAGGGATACGCAGTATTTT. It specifies CASSVGDRGRDTQYF.

V is TRBV4-2 and J is TRBJ2-7, with 7 bases identical to TRBD2. Germline CDR1 reads LGHNA; CDR2 reads YNFKEQ. CDR3 length: 14 residues. J lost 4 bases, V lost 0 bases, and 3 bases had no gene match. The CDR3 protein is CASSQDMGGYEQYF. CDR3 DNA: TGTGCCAGCAGCCAAGATATGGGGGGGTACGAGCAGTACTTC.

The chain has TRBV5-1 and TRBJ1-1, with TRBD1 matching 10 bases. This CDR3 region has 19 residues. Trimming removed 4 bases from V and 5 bases from J; junction bases left unmatched: 20. In germline, CDR1 is SGHRS, CDR2 YFSETQ. This CDR3 is CASSPSPTGTGALRTEAFF. For the CDR3, the DNA is TGCGCCAGCAGCCCGTCGCCTACTGGGACAGGGGCGTTGAGGACTGAAGCTTTCTTT.

V gene TRBV5-4 combines with J gene TRBJ1-3, with a tentative D call TRBD1 (5 bases). V was shortened by 2 bases and J by 2 bases, with 11 bases between the two germline ends. The CDR3 runs to 15 residues. Germline lookup yields CDR1 SGHNT and CDR2 YYREEE (reference sequence). As DNA, the CDR3 is TGTGCCAGCAGCTTCGGCGGGGGGACTGGAAACACCATATATTTT. This encodes CASSFGGGTGNTIYF. Variable domain in full (rest from reference TRBV5-4 and TRBJ1-3): ETGVTQSPTHLIKTRGQQVTLRCSSQSGHNTVSWYQQALGQGPQFIFQYYREEENGRGNFPPRFSGLQFPNYSSELNVNALELDDSALYLCASSFGGGTGNTIYFGEGSWLTVV.

The gene calls are TRBV9 and TRBJ2-7; 7 bases match TRBD1. CDR3 length: 15 residues. Germline V CDR1 and CDR2: SGDLS, YYNGEE. Losses at the gene ends were 0 bases for V and 2 bases for J; bases not matched to a gene: 5. Here the CDR3 reads CASSVVPGGTYEQYF. CDR3 nucleotides: TGTGCCAGCAGCGTAGTCCCAGGGGGTACCTACGAGCAGTACTTC.

CDR3 in amino acids: CASRPGQGTDTQYF. The CDR3 bases are TGTGCCAGCAGGCCGGGACAGGGGACAGATACGCAGTATTTT. The V call is TRBV6-5, the J call TRBJ2-3; 10 nucleotides match TRBD1. CDR1 and CDR2 (germline): MNHEY, SVGAGI. This CDR3 is built from 14 residues. Trimming removed 6 bases from V and 3 bases from J; junction bases left unmatched: 3.